Below are 14 T cell receptor beta chains sequenced from a single sample in a study of blood T cell repertoires in COVID-19. Method: immunoSEQ multiplex PCR; TCRdb's copy keeps in-frame clones and lacks some. The table shows roughly 110,000 clones, with about 82% occurring only once. The sequenced material came from peripheral blood. These receptor sequences come from an elderly man with COVID-19, enrolled during active disease.

Here the CDR3 reads CASRQGFYNSPLHF. Here the CDR3 DNA reads TGTGCCAGCAGACAGGGATTTTATAATTCACCCCTCCACTTT. This chain joins TRBV27 and TRBJ1-6; a weak D match, TRBD1 (6 bases). CDR3 length: 14 residues. Looked up from germline, CDR1 is MNHEY and CDR2 is SMNVEV (reference sequence). The V end was cut by 6 bases, the J end by 4 bases, with 10 bases between.

The chain uses TRBV28 and TRBJ1-2; D is uncertain. CDR3 length: 13 residues. Germline V gene sequence: CDR1 MDHEN, CDR2 SYDVKM. With 2 bases removed from V and 8 bases from J, the gap between germline ends came to 12 bases. CDR3 protein: CASSLSPLGGYTF. For the CDR3, the DNA is TGTGCCAGCAGTTTAAGCCCTCTCGGGGGCTACACCTTC.

J is TRBJ2-1 and V is TRBV6-5; 8 bases agree with TRBD2. CDR3 length: 16 amino acids. CDR1 is MNHEY and CDR2 is SVGAGI in the germline V gene. Trimming cost V 5 bases and J 0 bases; bases outside gene matches: 6. CDR3 amino acids: CASSHLSGSSYNEQFF. The CDR3 DNA sequence: TGTGCCAGCAGTCACTTAAGCGGGAGCTCCTACAATGAGCAGTTCTTC.

This chain joins TRBV10-3 and TRBJ1-3, with TRBD1 identical over 7 bases. This CDR3 spans 13 amino acids. The V segment lost 7 bases and the J segment 5 bases; nucleotides outside the gene matches: 5. Germline loops: CDR1 ENHRY, CDR2 SYGVKD. In nucleotides, the CDR3 is TGTGCCATCACGGCGACAGGGAGAAACACCATATATTTT. Protein: CAITATGRNTIYF.

The chain carries TRBV30 and TRBJ1-4, with TRBD1 identical over 10 bases. Germline V gives CDR1 GTSNPN, CDR2 SVGIG (reference sequence). Germline trimming cut 5 bases from V and 0 bases from J; bases unmatched to any gene: 3. The CDR3 is made up of 15 amino acids. This chain's CDR3 is CAWGTGVSTNEKLFF. DNA of the CDR3: TGTGCCTGGGGGACAGGGGTCTCAACTAATGAAAAACTGTTTTTT.

The chain carries TRBV3-1 (or the pseudogene TRBV3-2) and TRBJ2-7; 10 bases are shared with TRBD2. The CDR3 consists of 17 residues. Germline trimming cut 0 bases from V and 5 bases from J; bases unmatched to any gene: 10. Germline V gene sequence: CDR1 LGHDT, CDR2 YNNKEL (reference sequence). CDR3 nucleotides: TGTGCCAGCAGCCAAGAGTCGCTAGCGGGAGATTTGGACGAGCAGTACTTC. This codes for CASSQESLAGDLDEQYF.

This chain joins TRBV18 and TRBJ2-3, with D perhaps matching TRBD2 (5 bases). V lost 3 bases and J lost 6, with 10 bases in between. The length of the CDR3 is 13 residues. Germline-derived CDR1 and CDR2 are KGHSH and LQKENI. The CDR3 loop is CASSPTSGDTQYF. The DNA of the CDR3 is TGTGCCAGCTCACCGACCTCGGGGGATACGCAGTATTTT.

This chain uses TRBV19 with TRBJ1-1; no firm D call. The CDR3 has 13 amino acids. V lost 6 bases and J lost 0, with 8 bases in between. CDR1 and CDR2 from the germline V gene are LNHDA and SQIVND (reference sequence). As DNA, the CDR3 is TGTGCCAGTAGGGTACAGCTGAACACTGAAGCTTTCTTT. It is translated as CASRVQLNTEAFF.

The chain employs TRBV6-2 or TRBV6-3 and TRBJ2-7; 12 bases agree with TRBD2. The CDR3 runs to 15 residues. Trimming took 0 bases from V and 6 from J; bases not matched to a gene: 3. Germline CDR1 reads MNHEY; CDR2 reads SVGEGT. This CDR3 is CASSYSTSGGSEQYF. The CDR3 DNA is TGTGCCAGCAGTTACTCGACTAGCGGGGGCAGCGAGCAGTACTTC.

The rearrangement links TRBV19 to TRBJ1-2; TRBD1 is a possible D gene (5 bases). With 3 bases removed from V and 4 bases from J, the gap between germline ends came to 9 bases. Germline-derived CDR1 and CDR2 are LNHDA and SQIVND (reference sequence). The CDR3 covers 13 residues. The CDR3 DNA reads as TGTGCCAGTAGTATGACAGTTGGCTATGGCTACACCTTC. Translating it yields CASSMTVGYGYTF.

The chain combines TRBV7-9 with TRBJ2-7; weak D call: TRBD1 (5 bases). V was pared by 5 bases and J by 3 bases, with 14 bases between. The CDR3 consists of 14 residues. Germline CDR1 reads SEHNR; CDR2 reads FQNEAQ (reference sequence). DNA of the CDR3: TGTGCCAGCAGCCCTACAGACAGTGGCTACGAGCAGTACTTC. Its translation: CASSPTDSGYEQYF. Combining the CDR3 with reference TRBV7-9 and TRBJ2-7 gives the whole variable domain DTGVSQNPRHKITKRGQNVTFRCDPISEHNRLYWYRQTLGQGPEFLTYFQNEAQLEKSRLLSDRFSAERPKGSFSTLEIQRTEQGDSAMYLCASSPTDSGYEQYFGPGTRLTVT.

The V call is TRBV3-1 (or the pseudogene TRBV3-2), the J call TRBJ2-1; 9 bases agree with TRBD2. CDR3 length equals 18 residues. Germline CDR1 LGHDT, CDR2 YNNKEL (reference sequence). V was clipped by 4 bases and J by 4 bases; unmatched bases: 14. The chain's CDR3 is CASSLPRWREGPYNEQFF. CDR3 sequence (DNA): TGTGCCAGCAGCCTCCCCCGGTGGCGGGAGGGCCCGTACAATGAGCAGTTCTTC.

J is TRBJ1-1 and V is TRBV28; D is unresolved. The germline V gene has CDR1 MDHEN and CDR2 SYDVKM. The CDR3 consists of 16 residues. Trimming pared 7 bases from V and 4 bases from J, leaving 22 bases between. CDR3: CASTLNAGRGSTEAFF. The CDR3 region has the DNA TGTGCCAGCACCCTGAATGCCGGGCGGGGTTCCACTGAAGCTTTCTTT. Full variable domain (missing parts from reference TRBV28 and TRBJ1-1): DVKVTQSSRYLVKRTGEKVFLECVQDMDHENMFWYRQDPGLGLRLIYFSYDVKMKEKGDIPEGYSVSREKKERFSLILESASTNQTSMYLCASTLNAGRGSTEAFFGQGTRLTVV.

Here the CDR3 reads CASSFERNSYNEQFF. The CDR3 DNA sequence: TGTGCCAGCAGCTTCGAGAGAAACTCCTACAATGAGCAGTTCTTC. The gene calls are TRBV7-3 and TRBJ2-1; no clear D. From germline, CDR1 is SGHTA and CDR2 FQGTGA. Trimming left V 3 bases short and J 0 bases short, with 9 bases between. The CDR3 contains 15 residues.